This T cell receptor (beta chain) originates from a study of shared clonotypes between healthy human individuals. As for the study in general: The donor group consisted of a couple of women and a few men, aged 18 to 49. Each donor's CD8 memory used one plate, CD8 naive two, each CD4 subset three. Study-wide results and limits: Naive subsets usually exceeded memory subsets in estimated richness.

V lost 3 bases and J 10 bases, leaving 13 bases between the germline ends. The CDR3 contains 13 residues. CDR1 ENHRY and CDR2 SYGVKD come from the germline V gene. Generated by immunoSEQ multiplex PCR, the TCRdb table keeps only in-frame clones and is missing some. The top ten clones hold more than 1.5% of a sample with over 2,000,000 clones, just under 95% of them seen once. CD8 cells regarded as naive lacked CD45RO, were positively chosen for CCR7, and omitted terminally differentiated effector memory CD45RA+ cells. Concerning this clone itself: Its antigen remains unknown.

Sequenced: naive CD8+ T cells from PBMCs. This sequence joins TRBV10-3 and TRBJ2-1; D is possibly TRBD1 (6 bases). This sequence originates from a man between 18 and 35 years old in good health. Some clones in this sample may be carry-over from other donors' samples. The CDR3 coding sequence is TGTGCCATCAGTGACTACAGGGTCGAGGAGCAGTTCTTC. This codes for CAISDYRVEEQFF.